Given below is one TCR beta chain in context. Its antigen is unidentified. This specimen belongs to a study of T-cell reconstitution after alpha-beta-depleted transplantation in children. Whole-study results and caveats: It was newly produced T cells that mostly accounted for T-cell counts and diversity one year after transplant.

As it was prepared, the TCRbeta library received unique molecular identifiers. MiXCR, applied by TCRdb to the PCR reads, yields one record per CDR3 protein. The data contain roughly 120,000 distinct CDR3 sequences, over 9% of them seen just once; the ten biggest clones take up around 35%. The TCR was taken from a boy aged 2 to 10 with acute lymphoblastic leukemia, due to receive a stem cell transplant. Sample: PBMCs, taken before TCRalphabeta/CD19-depleted stem cell transplant.

This CDR3 reads CASSQDVAGGRSDEQFF. CDR3 nucleotides: TGTGCCAGCAGCCAAGATGTAGCGGGAGGTCGTAGCGATGAGCAGTTCTTC. The V and J genes are TRBV4-2 and TRBJ2-1; 10 bases are shared with TRBD2. The CDR3 covers 17 residues. The junction had 10 bases not matched to a gene; V was cut back by 0 bases and J by 8 bases. The germline CDR1 and CDR2 sequences are LGHNA and YNFKEQ.